This record looks at one T cell receptor (beta chain) sequence and its context. As yet, its antigen is unknown. The data were taken from a study of Tregs in tolerant kidney transplant recipients. Whole-study results and caveats: No direct test of biological reproducibility was done here. Validation in larger populations is needed because few patients were studied. Tregs expanded with activated donor B cells seemed most donor-specific.

Unstimulated Tregs (CD4+CD25+CD127-) and CD4+CD25- non-Tregs were sorted from PBMCs. This table comes from immunoSEQ multiplex PCR, and its TCRdb copy is limited to in-frame clones, with some not included. The sample carries 120,000 or so clones, about 91% recorded once. This TCR came from a human donor in good health. Sequencing was performed on CD4+ T cells from blood.

The CDR3 reads CASSPDRGDTEAFF. The CDR3, as DNA: TGTGCCAGCAGCCCAGACAGGGGGGACACTGAAGCTTTCTTT. The rearrangement links TRBV5-4 to TRBJ1-1, with 9 bases aligning to TRBD1. Germline V gene data show CDR1 as SGHNT and CDR2 as YYREEE (reference sequence). CDR3 length: 14 amino acids. V was clipped by 4 bases and J by 3 bases; unmatched bases: 4. Drawing the rest from reference TRBV5-4 and TRBJ1-1, the complete variable domain is ETGVTQSPTHLIKTRGQQVTLRCSSQSGHNTVSWYQQALGQGPQFIFQYYREEENGRGNFPPRFSGLQFPNYSSELNVNALELDDSALYLCASSPDRGDTEAFFGQGTRLTVV.